The 17 T cell receptor beta chains listed next were all sequenced from one sample in a study of blood T cell repertoires in COVID-19. TCRdb's copy holds only in-frame clones and misses some; the assay was immunoSEQ multiplex PCR. In the table there are about 250,000 clones, around four fifths of which are singletons. Sequencing was performed on peripheral blood. The receptors originated from a man over 45 with acute or convalescent COVID-19.

The V call is TRBV11-2, the J call TRBJ2-1; 7 bases line up with TRBD2. With V trimmed by 4 bases and J by 2 bases, 2 bases remained unmatched. This CDR3 region has 14 residues. CDR1 is SGHAT, CDR2 FQNNGV, per germline. Here the CDR3 DNA reads TGTGCCAGCAGCTACGGACTAGCCTACAATGAGCAGTTCTTC. Amino acids: CASSYGLAYNEQFF. The complete variable domain, with remaining parts taken from reference TRBV11-2 and TRBJ2-1, reads EAGVAQSPRYKIIEKRQSVAFWCNPISGHATLYWYQQILGQGPKLLIQFQNNGVVDDSQLPKDRFSAERLKGVDSTLKIQPAKLEDSAVYLCASSYGLAYNEQFFGPGTRLTVL.

The chain combines TRBV5-1 with TRBJ1-2; 9 nucleotides align to TRBD1. V gave up 0 bases and J gave up 6 bases; unmatched junction bases: 3. This CDR3 spans 14 amino acids. From germline, CDR1 is SGHRS and CDR2 YFSETQ. This chain's CDR3 is CASSLAWTGDGYTF. CDR3 DNA: TGCGCCAGCAGCTTGGCGTGGACAGGGGATGGCTACACCTTC.

This sequence joins TRBV12-3 or TRBV12-4 and TRBJ2-1, with no clear D. Trimming removed 3 bases from V and 10 bases from J, with 7 bases in between. CDR3 length: 11 amino acids. The DNA of the CDR3 is TGTGCCAGCAGTTTGAGAGGAGAGCAGTTCTTC. It translates to CASSLRGEQFF.

The rearrangement joins TRBV27 to TRBJ1-5, with 7 bases that match TRBD1. Germline V gene data show CDR1 as MNHEY and CDR2 as SMNVEV (reference sequence). Trimming removed 6 bases from V and 6 bases from J; junction bases left unmatched: 17. This CDR3 has 17 residues. CDR3 sequence (DNA): TGTGCCAGCAGCCGAGCCTTTGAGGGACAGAGGACTCAGCCCCAGCATTTT. Translated, it gives CASSRAFEGQRTQPQHF.

The CDR3 coding sequence is TGTGCCAGCAGCCCCCGACTAGCGGGGACCTACGAGCAGTACTTC. It encodes CASSPRLAGTYEQYF. This chain uses TRBV7-2 with TRBJ2-7; 11 bases fit TRBD2. The CDR3 contains 15 residues. The germline V gene encodes CDR1 SGHTA and CDR2 FQGNSA. V dropped 5 bases and J dropped 2; count of bases not matched to a gene: 5.

The chain combines TRBV30 with TRBJ1-1; 7 bases are a match to TRBD1. The junction had 2 bases not matched to a gene; V was cut back by 2 bases and J by 5 bases. The CDR3 sequence is 12 residues long. In germline, CDR1 is GTSNPN, CDR2 SVGIG (reference sequence). This chain's CDR3 is CAWSQQGTEAFF. CDR3 nucleotide sequence: TGTGCCTGGAGTCAACAGGGGACTGAAGCTTTCTTT.

V and J are TRBV10-1 and TRBJ1-2; D remains ambiguous. The germline V gene encodes CDR1 WNHNN and CDR2 SYGVQD (reference sequence). The length of the CDR3 is 11 residues. V was pared by 10 bases and J by 4 bases, with 10 bases between. The CDR3: CATMSPYGYTF. The CDR3 DNA reads as TGCGCCACTATGAGCCCCTATGGCTACACCTTC.

This CDR3 is CASSYGAAGAFF. CDR3 nucleotide sequence: TGTGCCAGCAGTTACGGGGCCGCGGGGGCTTTCTTT. This sequence joins TRBV12-3 or TRBV12-4 and TRBJ1-1; possibly TRBD1 for D (5 bases). V lost 4 bases and J lost 11, with 14 bases in between. CDR3 length: 12 amino acids.

The chain recombines TRBV10-3 with TRBJ2-7; D not certain. Germline CDR1 is ENHRY and CDR2 is SYGVKD. V lost 0 bases to trimming and J lost 4 bases, with 7 bases between them. This CDR3 is built from 13 residues. CDR3 in DNA: TGTGCCATCAGTGAGTCTCCGAGATACGAGCAGTACTTC. Its translation is CAISESPRYEQYF.

V is TRBV24-1 and J is TRBJ2-7, with D uncertain. The V gene's germline CDR1 is KGHDR and CDR2 SFDVKD. V dropped 1 base and J dropped 12 bases, with 27 bases sitting between them. This CDR3 has 17 residues. CDR3 residues: CATSDLKSTGLGKQLYF. The CDR3, as DNA: TGTGCCACCAGTGATTTAAAATCGACCGGCCTCGGAAAACAGTTGTACTTC.

The V and J genes are TRBV29-1 and TRBJ2-7; D not resolved. Germline-derived CDR1 and CDR2 are SQVTM and ANQGSEA. Trimming removed 6 bases at V and 3 bases at J, with 12 bases between. The CDR3 is 12 amino acids. DNA of the CDR3: TGCAGCGTAGAGACCGGCGGCTACGAGCAGTACTTC. Translation gives CSVETGGYEQYF.

The chain joins TRBV27 to TRBJ2-1, with 8 bases lining up with TRBD2. In germline, CDR1 is MNHEY, CDR2 SMNVEV (reference sequence). The junction had 5 bases not matched to a gene; V was cut back by 2 bases and J by 2 bases. The CDR3 totals 16 residues. The DNA of the CDR3 is TGTGCCAGCAGTTTACGTTTTAGCGGGGCCTACAATGAGCAGTTCTTC. It encodes CASSLRFSGAYNEQFF.

As to this clone: Other DNA sequences in this sample translate to the same CDR3. This chain joins TRBV9 and TRBJ2-1; the match to TRBD2 covers 7 bases. Trimming cost V 2 bases and J 4 bases; bases outside gene matches: 3. Germline CDR1 reads SGDLS; CDR2 reads YYNGEE. This CDR3 spans 14 amino acids. For the CDR3, the DNA is TGTGCCAGCAGCGTCGGCGGGGGTTACAATGAGCAGTTCTTC. This gives the protein CASSVGGGYNEQFF.

The chain uses TRBV3-1 (or the pseudogene TRBV3-2) and TRBJ1-2; TRBD1 might be the D (6 bases). Per germline, CDR1 LGHDT and CDR2 YNNKEL (reference sequence). The CDR3 consists of 15 residues. V was cut by 4 bases and J by 2 bases, with 14 bases left in between. The CDR3 protein is CASSPSHTGNYGYTF. In DNA, the CDR3 is TGTGCCAGCAGCCCATCACATACAGGGAACTATGGCTACACCTTC.

J is TRBJ1-4 and V is TRBV19; 9 nucleotides align to TRBD1. Per germline, CDR1 LNHDA and CDR2 SQIVND (reference sequence). V lost 2 bases and J lost 7; bases outside the gene matches: 5. The CDR3 spans 15 residues. CDR3 protein: CASSILGQGGEKLFF. The DNA for the CDR3 is TGTGCCAGTAGTATACTGGGACAGGGCGGTGAAAAACTGTTTTTT.

The V call is TRBV27, the J call TRBJ1-5, with D hard to call. The V end was cut by 8 bases, the J end by 10 bases, with 6 bases between. Germline CDR1 is MNHEY and CDR2 is SMNVEV (reference sequence). CDR3 length equals 9 residues. CDR3 residues: CASPKPQHF. The CDR3, as DNA: TGTGCCAGCCCCAAACCCCAGCATTTT.

The V and J genes are TRBV5-6 and TRBJ2-1, with 11 bases matching TRBD2. V was clipped by 4 bases and J by 6 bases; unmatched bases: 6. Germline V CDR1 and CDR2: SGHDT, YYEEEE. This CDR3 comprises 15 residues. CDR3 sequence reads: CASSTLAGGFNEQFF. As DNA, the CDR3 is TGTGCCAGCAGCACCTTAGCGGGAGGGTTCAATGAGCAGTTCTTC.